This T cell receptor beta chain was recovered during a study of shared clonotypes between healthy human individuals (dated by TCRdb to 2019 to 2021). About the investigation overall: The cohort comprised two women and a few men aged 18 to 49 years. Leukapheresis yielded between about 0.94 and 8.9 billion PBMCs per donor. To increase sequencing depth and limit assay-specific biases, TCR repertoire library preparation and sequencing were carried out by different laboratories using diverse techniques. To estimate repertoire size and how much clonotype sharing occurs between individuals, the study deeply sequenced the blood TCR repertoires of five healthy adults. Broad study findings and their caveats: The genetic and exposure-history diversity represented was limited by the small number of donors. Sampling was limited to blood, and TCR repertoires in tissue likely differ from TCR repertoires in blood. Pairwise subsampling indicated that sequencing depth was expected to affect the degree of clonotype sharing among donors.

Worth noting for this clone: No cognate antigen has been identified for it. No clone much larger than this one lies a single base away; base qualities are absent.

V lost 3 bases and J lost 5 bases; the stretch between them is 12 bases long. The CDR3 has 14 amino acids, counting the end cysteine and phenylalanine. The entry retains the CDR3 DNA only, 42 bases that are in frame from base 1. CDR1 and CDR2 (ENHRY, SYGVKD) derive from the germline V gene. Healthy HIV-negative adults with no recently reported acute infections or vaccinations were included as donors. Only Caucasian adults living in Nashville, Tennessee, USA were represented among the donors. For unsorted samples, 85 million to 100 million PBMCs were counted, and genomic DNA was extracted using the QIAamp DNA Blood Mini kit. Blood was obtained by leukapheresis, after which PBMCs were separated by Ficoll-Histopaque density gradient centrifugation and cryopreserved in liquid nitrogen vapor phase. Using the deep immunoSEQ assay, multiplex PCR amplified TCR CDR3 regions from genomic DNA. For each cell subset, the extracted genomic DNA was distributed evenly across all wells of several immunoSEQ 96-well plates, and each plate served as one replicate. For unsorted PBMC, about 270 ng of genomic DNA, equivalent to around 30,000 T cell genomes, went into each replicate PCR. Genomic DNA from unsorted PBMC was sequenced over ten immunoSEQ deep assay plates. The purified libraries were quantified using a Qubit 3.0 fluorometer, sized with a Bioanalyzer 2100, and then quantified again using the KAPA Library Quantification kit. Each immunoSEQ 96-well plate was sequenced on its own single-read 150-cycle Illumina NextSeq 550 flow cell. In the authors' own workflow: Because only junctional sequences without quality scores were contained in the immunoSEQ output, filtering matching that applied to full-length reads could not be performed. To assign V/J genes and CDR3, sequences were annotated against IMGT germline references using PyIR, a Python wrapper for IgBLAST v1.9. Reads were removed for weak V/J assignments (E-value above 1e-6), missing CDR3, stop codons, out-of-frame junctions, or ambiguous translated residues. V3J clonotypes were defined as sequences sharing the same inferred V gene, J gene, and CDR3 amino acid sequence. Percentage overlap between repertoires was computed as shared unique clonotypes divided by the size of the smaller repertoire. Three approaches were used to assess repertoire richness: RTK rarefaction, the Chao1 estimator, and Recon v2.1 estimates of unobserved clonotypes. TCRdb re-hosts the immuneACCESS table, in-frame sequences only. Its copies lack some clones; in the studies checked, an unresolved V gene accounts for under half of them, and the cause for the rest is not known. V and J calls and clone size come straight from that table; D and trimming were deduced from the DNA. The sample contains some 470,000 clones, roughly four fifths of them found a single time. Over 10% of the sample lies in the top ten.

This receptor chain uses TRBV10-3 and TRBJ2-3, and perhaps TRBD1 as D gene, on 5 matching bases. The receptor's source is a woman between 40 and 50 years old in good health. Some clones in this sample may be carry-over from other donors' samples. Sequenced input: PBMCs. The CDR3: CAISDAQAGDTQYF. The nucleotides are TGTGCCATCAGTGACGCACAGGCCGGAGATACGCAGTATTTT.